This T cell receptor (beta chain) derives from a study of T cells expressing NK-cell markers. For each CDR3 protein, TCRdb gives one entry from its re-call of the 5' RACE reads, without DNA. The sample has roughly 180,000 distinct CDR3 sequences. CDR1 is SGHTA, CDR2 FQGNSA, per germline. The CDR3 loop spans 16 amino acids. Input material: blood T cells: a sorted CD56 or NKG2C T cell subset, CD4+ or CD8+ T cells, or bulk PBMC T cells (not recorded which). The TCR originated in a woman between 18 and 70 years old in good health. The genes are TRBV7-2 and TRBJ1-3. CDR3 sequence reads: CASSLEQIASGNTIYF.